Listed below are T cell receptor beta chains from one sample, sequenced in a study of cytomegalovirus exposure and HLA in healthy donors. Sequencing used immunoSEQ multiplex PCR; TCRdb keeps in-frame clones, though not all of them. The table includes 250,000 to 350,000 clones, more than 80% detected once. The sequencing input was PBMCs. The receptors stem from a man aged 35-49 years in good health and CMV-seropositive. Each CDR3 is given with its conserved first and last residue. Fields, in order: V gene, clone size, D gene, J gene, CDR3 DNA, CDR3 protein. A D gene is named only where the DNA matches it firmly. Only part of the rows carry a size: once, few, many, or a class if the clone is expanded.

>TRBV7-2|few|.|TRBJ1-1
TGTGCCAGCAGCTTAGTGCCCGAGGACAAAGCTTTCTTT
CASSLVPEDKAFF
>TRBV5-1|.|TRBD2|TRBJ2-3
TGCGCCAGCAGCTTGTGGGTCCTAGCGGGAGAAACAGATACGCAGTATTTT
CASSLWVLAGETDTQYF
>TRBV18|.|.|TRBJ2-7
TGTGCCAGCTCACGCAGCTCCTACGAGCAGTACTTC
CASSRSSYEQYF
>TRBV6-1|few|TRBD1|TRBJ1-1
TGTGCCAGCAGTGAAGTCAGACAGGGTGAAGCTTTCTTT
CASSEVRQGEAFF
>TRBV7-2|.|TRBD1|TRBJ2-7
TGTGCCAGCAGCTTAGCAGGAGGACAGGCCTACGAGCAGTACTTC
CASSLAGGQAYEQYF
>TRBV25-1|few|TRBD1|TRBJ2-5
TGTGCCAGCAGTGCCTCACAGGGGAAAGAGACCCAGTACTTC
CASSASQGKETQYF
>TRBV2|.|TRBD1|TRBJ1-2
TGTGCCAGCCTCTACGGGACAGGGGCGGGCTATGGCTACACCTTC
CASLYGTGAGYGYTF
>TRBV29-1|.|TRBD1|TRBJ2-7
TGCAGCGTTACCAGAACCGGGACAGAGATCTACGAGCAGTACTTC
CSVTRTGTEIYEQYF
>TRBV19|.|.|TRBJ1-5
TGTGCCAGTAGTATAGCTACAGGGAGCAATCAGCCCCAGCATTTT
CASSIATGSNQPQHF
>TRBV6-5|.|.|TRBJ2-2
TGTGCCAGCAGGGGCTCCACCGGGGAGCTGTTTTTT
CASRGSTGELFF
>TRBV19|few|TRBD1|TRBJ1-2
TGTGCCAGCAGGGACAGCCGATATGGCTACACCTTC
CASRDSRYGYTF
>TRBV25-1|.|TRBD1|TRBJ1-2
TGTGCCAGCAGAAGGGAAGGGGGCGGCTATGGCTACACCTTC
CASRREGGGYGYTF
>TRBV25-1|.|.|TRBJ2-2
TGTGCCAGCAGTGAACCCCTGGGGGGGGCGATGAACACCGGGGAGCTGTTTTTT
CASSEPLGGAMNTGELFF
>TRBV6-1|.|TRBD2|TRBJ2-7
TGTGCCAGCAGTGAAATCCCGGGAGGGCCCTACGAGCAGTACTTC
CASSEIPGGPYEQYF
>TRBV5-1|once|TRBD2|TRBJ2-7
TGCGCCAGCAGCCTGGACGCGCTAGCGGTCTCCTACGAGCAGTACTTC
CASSLDALAVSYEQYF
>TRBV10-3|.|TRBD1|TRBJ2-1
TGTGCCATCAGTGAGTCGGAAGTTACAGGGGTGGGGGACAATGAGCAGTTCTTC
CAISESEVTGVGDNEQFF
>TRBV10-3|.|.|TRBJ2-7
TGTGCCATCAGTGGCGTTCCTACAGAAAACGAGCAGTACTTC
CAISGVPTENEQYF
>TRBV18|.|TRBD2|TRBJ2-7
TGTGCCAGCTCACCTACGTCAGCGGGAGGGAACGAGCAGTACTTC
CASSPTSAGGNEQYF
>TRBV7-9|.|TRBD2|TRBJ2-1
TGTTCCAGCAGCTACCTAGCGGTCACCTACAATGAGCAGTTCTTC
CSSSYLAVTYNEQFF
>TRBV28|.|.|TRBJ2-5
TGTGCCAGCAGTCTTAGTCGGGCAGGGGTTTCGGAGACCCAGTACTTC
CASSLSRAGVSETQYF
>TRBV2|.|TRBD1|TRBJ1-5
TGTGCCAGCAGTCGGGACAGTCCTCAGCCCCAGCATTTT
CASSRDSPQPQHF
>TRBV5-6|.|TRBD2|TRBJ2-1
TGTGCCAGCAGCTTTGGCACTAGCGGAGGGAGTGAGCAGTTCTTC
CASSFGTSGGSEQFF
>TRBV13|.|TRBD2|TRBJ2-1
TGTGCCAGCAGCTTGCCTAGCGGGAGTCTCCCATTGGGTGAGCAGTTCTTC
CASSLPSGSLPLGEQFF
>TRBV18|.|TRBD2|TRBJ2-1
TGTGCCAGCTCACCAGGGACTAGCAGCTACAATGAGCAGTTCTTC
CASSPGTSSYNEQFF
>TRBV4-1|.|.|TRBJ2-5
TGCGCCAGCAGCCAAGAAGGGACTCAAGAGACCCAGTACTTC
CASSQEGTQETQYF
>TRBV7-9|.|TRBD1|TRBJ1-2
TGTGCCAGCAGCTTCCCGGGACAGGGGGCTTTGGGCTATGGCTACACCTTC
CASSFPGQGALGYGYTF
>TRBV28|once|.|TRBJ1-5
TGTGCCAGCAGCCGTTTGTTCGGCAGGGGCAATCAGCCCCAGCATTTT
CASSRLFGRGNQPQHF
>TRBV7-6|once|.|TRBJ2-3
TGTGCCAGCAGCTTAGCGAACAGGAACACAGATACGCAGTATTTT
CASSLANRNTDTQYF
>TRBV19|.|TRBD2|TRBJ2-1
TGTGCCAGTAGTGTCGGACTAGCGGGATACAATGAGCAGTTCTTC
CASSVGLAGYNEQFF
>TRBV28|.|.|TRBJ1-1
TGTGCCAGTAGGACAGCTCTGAACACTGAAGCTTTCTTT
CASRTALNTEAFF
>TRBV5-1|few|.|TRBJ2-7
TGCGCCAGCAGCTTTGGCAGCCTCGGGTACGAGCAGTACTTC
CASSFGSLGYEQYF
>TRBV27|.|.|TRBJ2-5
TGTGCCAGCAGTCCCCCAGGGCGCCGGGAGACCCAGTACTTC
CASSPPGRRETQYF
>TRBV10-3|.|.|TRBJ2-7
TGTGCCATCAGTCGCGGGGACGGCTCCTACGAGCAGTACTTC
CAISRGDGSYEQYF
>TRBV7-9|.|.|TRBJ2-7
TGTGCCAGCGCCCCTCGGGGCTACGAGCAGTACTTC
CASAPRGYEQYF
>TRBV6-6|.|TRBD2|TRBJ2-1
TGTGCCAGCAGCGTATGGCGGGAGGGCCTAAATGAGCAGTTCTTC
CASSVWREGLNEQFF
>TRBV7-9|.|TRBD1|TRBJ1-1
TGTTCCAGCAGCACCCGACAGGGGGGGAACACTGAAGCTTTCTTT
CSSSTRQGGNTEAFF
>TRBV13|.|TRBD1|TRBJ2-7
TGTGCCAGCAGCTCACCCGGGACAGGACTCTACGAGCAGTACTTC
CASSSPGTGLYEQYF
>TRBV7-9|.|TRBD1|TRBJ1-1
TGTGCCAGCAGCCAGAGACAGGGGATGAACACTGAAGCTTTCTTT
CASSQRQGMNTEAFF
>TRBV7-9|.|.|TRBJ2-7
TGTGCCAGCAGCCATCCTTGGGACACACCACACTACGAGCAGTACTTC
CASSHPWDTPHYEQYF
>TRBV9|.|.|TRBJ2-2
TGTGCCAGCAGCGTAGACCACTCCGGGGAGCTGTTTTTT
CASSVDHSGELFF
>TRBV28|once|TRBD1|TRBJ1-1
TGTGCCAGCAGTTTTCCCCTCCCGACAGGGGCCCGCAACACTGAAGCTTTCTTT
CASSFPLPTGARNTEAFF
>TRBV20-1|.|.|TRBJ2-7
TGCAGTGCTAGTCGCGGTTACGAGCAGTACTTC
CSASRGYEQYF
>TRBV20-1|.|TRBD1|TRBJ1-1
TGCAGTGCTGCTATCACAGGGGTACCTTTCTTT
CSAAITGVPFF
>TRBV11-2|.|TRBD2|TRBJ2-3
TGTGCCAGCAGCTTAGCGGGAGGGGGGCCAGATACGCAGTATTTT
CASSLAGGGPDTQYF
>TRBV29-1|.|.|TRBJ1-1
TGCAGCGTCCCCGAGGAGACTGAAGCTTTCTTT
CSVPEETEAFF
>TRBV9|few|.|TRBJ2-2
TGTGCCAGCAGCGCCGTCGGCGGGGAGCTGTTTTTT
CASSAVGGELFF
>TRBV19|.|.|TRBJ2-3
TGTGCCAGTAGTTCGGAGGTTAGCACAGATACGCAGTATTTT
CASSSEVSTDTQYF
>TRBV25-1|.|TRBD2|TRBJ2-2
TGTGCCAGCAGTGACCCGACTAGCGGAGGGAACACCGGGGAGCTGTTTTTT
CASSDPTSGGNTGELFF
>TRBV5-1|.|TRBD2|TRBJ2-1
TGCGCCAGCAGCACCGGAGTAGCGGGAGTCAATGAGCAGTTCTTC
CASSTGVAGVNEQFF
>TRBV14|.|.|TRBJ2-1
TGTGCCAGCAGCCAAGGGAGGATAAGCTACAATGAGCAGTTCTTC
CASSQGRISYNEQFF
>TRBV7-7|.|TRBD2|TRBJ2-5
TGTGCTAGCAGCCCCCGGGGAGCGGGAGTGTCAGAGACCCAGTACTTC
CASSPRGAGVSETQYF
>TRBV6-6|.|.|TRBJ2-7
TGTGCCAGTTATCAGGGTTCCTACGGGCAGTACTTC
CASYQGSYGQYF
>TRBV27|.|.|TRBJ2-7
TGTGCCAGCAGTCTCGGGAACCAGTACGAGCAGTACTTC
CASSLGNQYEQYF
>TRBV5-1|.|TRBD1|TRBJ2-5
TGCGCCAGCAGCACCGGGACAGGGAACGGGGAGACCCAGTACTTC
CASSTGTGNGETQYF